Below are 23 T cell receptor beta chains sequenced from a single sample in a study of radiotherapy plus CTLA-4 blockade in lung cancer. Using immunoSEQ multiplex PCR, the repertoire was profiled, and TCRdb retains in-frame clones only, with some absent. The sample yields roughly 35,000 clones, around 75% seen once. Source: peripheral blood, taken from a patient treated with radiotherapy plus ipilimumab. All receptors derive from a human donor with non-small cell lung cancer that progressed on radiotherapy plus ipilimumab.

This clone was recorded a few times. This rearrangement joins TRBV7-6 to TRBJ1-5; tentatively, D is TRBD1 (5 bases). The CDR3 totals 16 residues. V lost 1 base and J 0 bases, leaving 10 bases between the germline ends. Germline V lookup: CDR1 SGHVS, CDR2 FNYEAQ. CDR3 DNA sequence: TGTGCCAGCAGCTTAGAAGCGGGACTTAGCAATCAGCCCCAGCATTTT. As protein: CASSLEAGLSNQPQHF.

This clone was seen once. This specimen includes other DNA sequences encoding the same CDR3. V usage is TRBV20-1 and J usage is TRBJ1-2, with D maybe TRBD1 (5 bases). Per the germline V gene, CDR1 is DFQATT and CDR2 is SNEGSKA (reference sequence). This CDR3 contains 11 residues. The germline V and J ends were trimmed by 2 bases and 5 bases, with 6 bases remaining between them. The CDR3 region has the DNA TGCAGTGCTAGACAGGGATATGGCTACACCTTC. This gives the protein CSARQGYGYTF.

The V call is TRBV5-6, the J call TRBJ1-5, with unresolved D. V gave up 3 bases and J gave up 11 bases, with 12 bases separating them. The germline gives CDR1 SGHDT, CDR2 YYEEEE. The CDR3 has 12 amino acids. CDR3 sequence: CASSYGSGAQHF. The CDR3 DNA reads as TGTGCCAGCAGCTATGGGTCCGGAGCCCAGCATTTT.

V gene TRBV30 combines with J gene TRBJ1-1; the D is unclear. The germline V and J ends were trimmed by 1 base and 5 bases, with 11 bases remaining between them. The CDR3 spans 13 residues. CDR1 and CDR2 (germline): GTSNPN, SVGIG (reference sequence). DNA of the CDR3: TGTGCCTGGAGTGCTGCGTCATGGACTGAAGCTTTCTTT. Its translation: CAWSAASWTEAFF. Looking up the rest from reference TRBV30 and TRBJ1-1 gives the full variable domain: SQTIHQWPATLVQPVGSPLSLECTVEGTSNPNLYWYRQAAGRGLQLLFYSVGIGQISSEVPQNLSASRPQDRQFILSSKKLLLSDSGFYLCAWSAASWTEAFFGQGTRLTVV.

The genes are TRBV2 and TRBJ1-5; D ambiguous. The CDR3 sequence is 15 residues long. The germline V gene encodes CDR1 SNHLY and CDR2 FYNNEI. Between the trimmed V and J ends, which lost 4 bases and 5 bases, there was a span of 15 bases. The DNA of the CDR3 is TGTGCCAGCAGTGCCATTGGAGACTACGATCAGCCCCAGCATTTT. It specifies CASSAIGDYDQPQHF.

This chain links TRBV7-2 with TRBJ2-7; 9 positions agree with TRBD1. This CDR3 has 17 amino acids. With 2 bases clipped from V and 7 bases from J, the junction kept 15 bases outside the gene matches. CDR1 is SGHTA and CDR2 is FQGNSA in the germline V gene. CDR3 in amino acids: CASSLSFGTGMLVEQYF. The CDR3 DNA sequence: TGTGCCAGCAGCTTAAGCTTTGGGACAGGGATGCTGGTGGAGCAGTACTTC.

The genes are TRBV4-3 and TRBJ2-2, with TRBD1 matching over 10 bases. V trimming: 4 bases; J trimming: 6 bases; junction bases outside the gene matches: 11. Germline lookup yields CDR1 LGHNA and CDR2 YSLEER. This CDR3 has 17 amino acids. CDR3 sequence (DNA): TGCGCCAGCAGCCGAAATGGACCGGGACAGGGGTCCGGGGAGCTGTTTTTT. Protein: CASSRNGPGQGSGELFF.

The chain employs TRBV27 and TRBJ2-7; D remains unclear. CDR1 and CDR2 (germline): MNHEY, SMNVEV (reference sequence). CDR3 length equals 17 residues. V lost 5 bases, J lost 1 base, and 21 bases lay in between. CDR3 DNA: TGTGCCAGCAGTCCCCTCCTGACCGTGGCAGATTCCTACGAGCAGTACTTC. Translating it yields CASSPLLTVADSYEQYF.

The table lists this clone with a few counts. This chain connects TRBV27 to TRBJ2-1; D is unclear. The length of the CDR3 is 14 residues. Per germline, CDR1 MNHEY and CDR2 SMNVEV (reference sequence). Trimming removed 3 bases from V and 2 bases from J, with 8 bases in between. The CDR3 reads CASSFAGAYNEQFF. DNA of the CDR3: TGTGCCAGCAGTTTCGCCGGCGCCTACAATGAGCAGTTCTTC.

The chain uses TRBV7-3 and TRBJ2-1, with 10 bases that match TRBD1. The germline gives CDR1 SGHTA, CDR2 FQGTGA. This CDR3 is built from 16 residues. The J segment lost 2 bases and the V segment lost 5 bases, leaving 6 bases of the junction unmatched. The CDR3 protein is CASSPWDRGTYNEQFF. Here the CDR3 DNA reads TGTGCCAGCAGCCCATGGGACAGGGGTACCTACAATGAGCAGTTCTTC. The variable domain in full, with the rest retrieved from reference TRBV7-3 and TRBJ2-1, is GAGVSQTPSNKVTEKGKYVELRCDPISGHTALYWYRQSLGQGPEFLIYFQGTGAADDSGLPNDRFFAVRPEGSVSTLKIQRTERGDSAVYLCASSPWDRGTYNEQFFGPGTRLTVL.

CDR3 sequence (DNA): TGTGCCAGCTCACCTGGACAGGACAATGAGCAGTTCTTC. Its translation is CASSPGQDNEQFF. This chain joins TRBV18 and TRBJ2-1; 7 bases fit TRBD1. Germline-derived CDR1 and CDR2 are KGHSH and LQKENI. This CDR3 has 13 residues. J was trimmed by 5 bases and V by 3 bases; bases with no gene match: 1. Full variable domain (missing parts from reference TRBV18 and TRBJ2-1): NAGVMQNPRHLVRRRGQEARLRCSPMKGHSHVYWYRQLPEEGLKFMVYLQKENIIDESGMPKERFSAEFPKEGPSILRIQQVVRGDSAAYFCASSPGQDNEQFFGPGTRLTVL.

The chain has TRBV9 and TRBJ1-6, with 9 bases matching TRBD1. Germline loops: CDR1 SGDLS, CDR2 YYNGEE. The V segment lost 4 bases and the J segment 10 bases; nucleotides outside the gene matches: 6. The CDR3 spans 14 residues. CDR3 region: CASSQWTGDSPLHF. CDR3 bases: TGTGCCAGCAGCCAGTGGACAGGGGACTCACCCCTCCACTTT. The full variable domain, rest sourced from reference TRBV9 and TRBJ1-6, is DSGVTQTPKHLITATGQRVTLRCSPRSGDLSVYWYQQSLDQGLQFLIQYYNGEERAKGNILERFSAQQFPDLHSELNLSSLELGDSALYFCASSQWTGDSPLHFGNGTRLTVT.

This chain links TRBV27 with TRBJ2-1, with D hard to call. Germline values: CDR1 MNHEY, CDR2 SMNVEV (reference sequence). CDR3 length: 13 residues. V was clipped by 3 bases and J by 7 bases, with 10 bases between them. Here the CDR3 reads CASSFGSRNEQFF. In nucleotides, the CDR3 is TGTGCCAGCAGTTTCGGGTCCAGGAATGAGCAGTTCTTC.

The chain combines TRBV28 with TRBJ2-2; D gene unclear. The CDR3 has 13 residues. CDR1 is MDHEN, CDR2 SYDVKM, per germline. The V end was cut by 3 bases, the J end by 6 bases, with 8 bases between. CDR3 sequence (DNA): TGTGCCAGCAGTTTCTCCGTTTCCGGGGAGCTGTTTTTT. Translating gives CASSFSVSGELFF.

This chain connects TRBV7-2 to TRBJ1-5; the D is unclear. V shed 1 base and J shed 3 bases, with 4 bases lying between them. The germline V gene encodes CDR1 SGHTA and CDR2 FQGNSA. The CDR3 is 13 residues long. CDR3 sequence (DNA): TGTGCCAGCAGCTTAGGGGTCAATCAGCCCCAGCATTTT. Translating it yields CASSLGVNQPQHF.

V and J are TRBV29-1 and TRBJ2-1, with D possibly being TRBD1 (6 bases). The CDR3 contains 12 residues. V shed 6 bases and J shed 12 bases, with 18 bases lying between them. In germline, CDR1 is SQVTM, CDR2 ANQGSEA. The CDR3 region is CSVAPSAQGQFF. The DNA for the CDR3 is TGCAGCGTAGCCCCAAGCGCACAGGGGCAGTTCTTC.

The chain carries TRBV6-1 and TRBJ1-2, with TRBD1 identical over 7 bases. Germline CDR1 MNHNS, CDR2 SASEGT. The CDR3 covers 16 residues. Unmatched junction bases numbered 10, after V lost 3 bases and J lost 3 bases. CDR3 residues: CASSDPTGAPYYGYTF. The CDR3 DNA reads TGTGCCAGCAGTGACCCTACAGGGGCTCCCTACTATGGCTACACCTTC.

The CDR3 DNA reads as TGTGCCAGCGGTTCAGACAAAAACATTCAGTACTTC. Residues: CASGSDKNIQYF. V gene TRBV5-4 combines with J gene TRBJ2-4; D unresolved. V dropped 7 bases and J dropped 3 bases, with 8 bases sitting between them. The CDR3 consists of 12 residues. CDR1 and CDR2 (germline): SGHNT, YYREEE (reference sequence).

V is TRBV7-9 and J is TRBJ1-1; D gene ambiguous. CDR3 length: 12 amino acids. V lost 6 bases and J lost 0, with 5 bases in between. In germline, CDR1 is SEHNR, CDR2 FQNEAQ (reference sequence). CDR3 protein: CASSYLNTEAFF. The CDR3 DNA reads TGTGCCAGCAGTTATCTGAACACTGAAGCTTTCTTT.

The chain uses TRBV2 and TRBJ2-1, with D unclear. V gave up 2 bases and J gave up 10 bases, with 3 bases separating them. The CDR3 has 10 residues. Germline-derived CDR1 and CDR2 are SNHLY and FYNNEI. The CDR3 DNA reads TGTGCCAGCAGTGAATGGGAGCAGTTCTTC. Its protein product is CASSEWEQFF.

This rearrangement joins TRBV6-1 to TRBJ2-3; possibly TRBD1 or TRBD2 for D (5 bases each). V was clipped by 5 bases and J by 5 bases, with 14 bases between them. This CDR3 comprises 14 residues. The germline V gene encodes CDR1 MNHNS and CDR2 SASEGT. CDR3 DNA sequence: TGTGCCAGCAGTACCGGGACGGCAGTAGATACGCAGTATTTT. This encodes CASSTGTAVDTQYF.

The chain links TRBV9 to TRBJ2-3; D is undetermined. The CDR3 runs to 15 residues. Trimming cost V 2 bases and J 0 bases, with 10 bases left between them. Germline loops: CDR1 SGDLS, CDR2 YYNGEE. CDR3 DNA sequence: TGTGCCAGCAGCGTCGGCAGCTACAGCACAGATACGCAGTATTTT. Amino acid sequence: CASSVGSYSTDTQYF.

This sequence joins TRBV6-4 and TRBJ2-7, with 7 bases lining up with TRBD2. Trimming at V came to 10 bases and at J to 2 bases, leaving 8 bases not matched to a gene. From germline, CDR1 is MRHNA and CDR2 SNTAGT. This CDR3 region has 13 residues. The CDR3 DNA follows: TGTGCCATCCCCCGTCTAGCGGCCTACGAGCAGTACTTC. It yields the protein CAIPRLAAYEQYF.